The next 13 T cell receptor beta chains were all read from a single sample in a study of cytomegalovirus exposure and HLA in healthy donors. PCR primers comprised 60 Vbeta and 13 Jbeta primers. The table came from immunoSEQ multiplex PCR; TCRdb's copy has only in-frame clones and leaves some out. The sample gives 250,000 to 350,000 clones, 86% of which show up once; around 4% is in the top ten. Input material: PBMCs. The receptor set was obtained from a man in his forties in good health and CMV-seropositive.

The chain carries TRBV10-3 and TRBJ1-2, with 8 bases matching TRBD1. The CDR3 runs 16 residues. Germline CDR1 reads ENHRY; CDR2 reads SYGVKD. The ends lost 2 bases at V and 7 bases at J; junction bases unmatched: 12. The CDR3 region has the DNA TGTGCCATCAGTGAGCCCCGGGACAGGCAAGGACGTGGCTACACCTTC. As protein: CAISEPRDRQGRGYTF.

The chain links TRBV5-6 to TRBJ2-3; D is ambiguous. V was trimmed by 3 bases and J by 2 bases, leaving 13 bases between them. The CDR3 covers 15 residues. Per the germline V gene, CDR1 is SGHDT and CDR2 is YYEEEE. This CDR3 is CASSSYSLDTDTQYF. The CDR3 DNA is TGTGCCAGCAGCTCATACAGCTTAGACACAGATACGCAGTATTTT.

There are many counts of this clone. The V call is TRBV6-1, the J call TRBJ1-3; D is ambiguous. The germline V gene encodes CDR1 MNHNS and CDR2 SASEGT. This CDR3 comprises 15 residues. V shed 3 bases and J shed 4 bases, with 13 bases lying between them. As DNA, the CDR3 is TGTGCCAGCAGTGATAAAAGGAGACCAGGAAACACCATATATTTT. Encoded protein: CASSDKRRPGNTIYF.

This chain connects TRBV5-1 to TRBJ2-3; 7 bases fit TRBD1. This CDR3 has 15 residues. The V and J ends lost 3 bases and 1 base, in that order; junction bases with no gene match: 5. Per the germline V gene, CDR1 is SGHRS and CDR2 is YFSETQ. CDR3 bases: TGCGCCAGCAGCTCCCGGGACAGTGGCACAGATACGCAGTATTTT. Its translation is CASSSRDSGTDTQYF.

The J gene is TRBJ1-4, the V gene TRBV5-1, with 10 bases fitting TRBD1. CDR1 is SGHRS, CDR2 YFSETQ, per germline. The CDR3 is made up of 14 amino acids. With V trimmed by 3 bases and J by 6 bases, 2 bases remained unmatched. This CDR3 reads CASSSDRGDEKLFF. Written as DNA, the CDR3 is TGCGCCAGCAGCTCGGACAGGGGGGATGAAAAACTGTTTTTT.

The V gene is TRBV5-4, the J gene TRBJ2-7; tentative D call: TRBD2 (5 bases). The CDR3 length is 14 residues. V gave up 3 bases and J gave up 0 bases, with 10 bases separating them. Germline loops: CDR1 SGHNT, CDR2 YYREEE (reference sequence). This CDR3 is CASSSTKSSYEQYF. CDR3 in DNA: TGTGCCAGCAGCTCGACTAAAAGCTCCTACGAGCAGTACTTC.

The rearrangement uses TRBV7-6 and TRBJ2-5; 7 bases map to TRBD1. The junction had 6 bases not matched to a gene; V was cut back by 3 bases and J by 5 bases. CDR3 length: 14 amino acids. Germline V gene sequence: CDR1 SGHVS, CDR2 FNYEAQ. The CDR3 DNA sequence: TGTGCCAGCAGCTTCTTACAGGGGCGGGAGACCCAGTACTTC. Translated, it gives CASSFLQGRETQYF.

J is TRBJ2-1 and V is TRBV2; 10 positions match TRBD2. The germline V gene encodes CDR1 SNHLY and CDR2 FYNNEI. Germline trimming cut 6 bases from V and 10 bases from J; bases unmatched to any gene: 3. The CDR3 runs 12 residues. The CDR3 DNA sequence: TGTGCCAGCAGCCCGACTAGCGGGGAGCAGTTCTTC. It encodes CASSPTSGEQFF.

The V and J genes are TRBV21-1 and TRBJ2-7; TRBD1 is taken as the D call from the table, unchecked against the DNA. TRBV21-1 is noted as a pseudogene. The CDR3 runs 14 residues. The CDR3 here is CASTEDNFSYEQYF. In DNA form, the CDR3 reads TGTGCCAGCACCGAGGACAACTTCTCCTACGAGCAGTACTTC.

V is TRBV5-6 and J is TRBJ2-3; TRBD2 aligns across 13 bases. Trimming took 2 bases from V and 14 from J; bases not matched to a gene: 8. The CDR3 has 14 amino acids. The V gene's germline CDR1 is SGHDT and CDR2 YYEEEE. The CDR3 coding sequence is TGTGCCAGCAGCTTAGGACTAGCGGGAGCAGGTCGGTATTTT. Residues: CASSLGLAGAGRYF.

This chain uses TRBV5-8 with TRBJ2-7; a weak D match, TRBD1 (6 bases). V lost 0 bases to trimming and J lost 0 bases, with 16 bases between them. The CDR3 spans 17 residues. Germline V gene lookup returns CDR1 SGHTS and CDR2 YDEGEE. The CDR3: CASSLAGDRYLSYEQYF. The DNA of the CDR3 is TGTGCCAGCAGCTTGGCTGGAGACAGGTACCTCTCCTACGAGCAGTACTTC.

The chain recombines TRBV4-2 with TRBJ2-1; 10 bases match TRBD2. J gave up 7 bases and V 0 bases, and 6 bases lay outside the gene matches. Germline V CDR1 and CDR2: LGHNA, YNFKEQ. The CDR3 loop spans 16 amino acids. The CDR3 coding sequence is TGTGCCAGCAGCCAAGATCTAGTAGCGGGGGGTAATGAGCAGTTCTTC. Translated: CASSQDLVAGGNEQFF.

V is TRBV6-5 and J is TRBJ2-1; D is possibly TRBD1 (5 bases). CDR1 and CDR2 (germline): MNHEY, SVGAGI. V lost 6 bases, J lost 4 bases, and 16 bases lay in between. There are 15 residues in the CDR3. CDR3 sequence: CASSPIRPGYNEQFF. The CDR3 DNA follows: TGTGCCAGCAGCCCAATCCGACCAGGGTACAATGAGCAGTTCTTC.